The rows below give T cell receptor beta chains drawn from one sample of a study of cytomegalovirus exposure and HLA in healthy donors. The data were produced by immunoSEQ multiplex PCR, yet TCRdb's version contains in-frame clones alone and is incomplete. The sample consists of 210,000 or so clones, more than 60% of them appearing once. What was sequenced was PBMCs. The source of these receptors is a woman between 55 and 75 years old in good health and CMV-seropositive. CDR3s include the opening cysteine and the closing phenylalanine or tryptophan. The D gene is left open where the match is weak. Size values are once, few and many counts, or a class for expanded clones, and some rows have none.

len	v_gene	d_gene	j_gene	abundance	CDR3nt	CDR3aa
14	TRBV6-5	TRBD2	TRBJ2-5	.	TGTGCCAGCAGGGGACTAGCGGCCCAAGAGACCCAGTACTTC	CASRGLAAQETQYF
15	TRBV11-2	TRBD1	TRBJ2-3	.	TGTGCCAGCAGCTCCCGGGACAGGGGCACAGATACGCAGTATTTT	CASSSRDRGTDTQYF
15	TRBV28	TRBD1	TRBJ2-5	few	TGTGCCAGCAGCTCAGGGGGATCAGAGAGGGAGACCCAGTACTTC	CASSSGGSERETQYF
14	TRBV7-9	.	TRBJ2-7	.	TGTGCCAGCAGCTTAGCGACTACACCTACGAGACAGTACTTC	CASSLATTPTRQYF
13	TRBV29-1	.	TRBJ2-7	.	TGCAGCGTCACAGAGACCAACTCCTACGAGCAGTACTTC	CSVTETNSYEQYF
18	TRBV13	.	TRBJ1-2	.	TGTGCCAGCAGCGGCAAACTCAGCGCCCTCAAAGACTACTATGGCTACACCTTC	CASSGKLSALKDYYGYTF
15	TRBV9	.	TRBJ2-3	.	TGTGCCAGCAGCATTGACAGACCTAGCACAGATACGCAGTATTTT	CASSIDRPSTDTQYF
13	TRBV19	TRBD1	TRBJ1-2	.	TGTGCCAGTAGTGACCACCGGGACAGTGGCTACACCTTC	CASSDHRDSGYTF
14	TRBV12-5	TRBD2	TRBJ2-7	.	TGTGCTAGTGCCGCAACTAGCGGGGCCTACGAGCAGTACTTC	CASAATSGAYEQYF
11	TRBV7-9	.	TRBJ2-7	.	TGTTCCAGCAGCTTTGTTAACGAGCAGTACTTC	CSSSFVNEQYF
11	TRBV18	.	TRBJ1-1	.	TGTGCCAGCTCTCCGGGTAATGAAGCTTTCTTT	CASSPGNEAFF
15	TRBV6-1	TRBD2	TRBJ2-7	.	TGTGCCAGCAGTGATCTAGCGGGGGGGCGTTACGAGCAGTACTTC	CASSDLAGGRYEQYF
16	TRBV7-2	TRBD1	TRBJ1-5	few	TGTGCCAGCAGCTTGGTCGGACAGGGGGACAATCAGCCCCAGCATTTT	CASSLVGQGDNQPQHF
12	TRBV29-1	.	TRBJ1-5	.	TGCAGCGTTGGCCAGGGAGGTCAGCCCCAGCATTTT	CSVGQGGQPQHF
16	TRBV7-9	.	TRBJ2-2	.	TGTGCCAGCACCCGACTGGTGCCCAGCCGTACCGGGGAGCTGTTTTTT	CASTRLVPSRTGELFF